Sequencing of this T cell receptor (beta chain) was carried out in a study of T cell responses to AZD1222 COVID-19 vaccine. Findings of the study overall: Spike was spanned by vaccine-associated CD4 TCRs, with dominance at 160-218 and 743-854. A mostly white British donor set with more females was recruited, and clonal diversity was possibly underestimated.

This CDR3 has 14 residues. V lost 4 bases and J 1 base, leaving 11 bases between the germline ends. The germline gives CDR1 SGHRS, CDR2 YFSETQ. Data came from immunoSEQ multiplex PCR; TCRdb stores just in-frame clones and leaves some out. The sample shows about 150,000 clones, almost 85% of them seen only once. Of note for this clone: Its antigen is unknown.

The chain couples TRBV5-1 to TRBJ1-1; the D is unclear. The TCR comes from an adult who received the MenACWY meningococcal vaccine as a control. This sample comprised peripheral blood, obtained 28 days after the second dose of the MenACWY control vaccine. The CDR3 reads CASSREGGNTEAFF. The CDR3 DNA reads as TGCGCCAGCAGCCGGGAAGGCGGGAACACTGAAGCTTTCTTT.